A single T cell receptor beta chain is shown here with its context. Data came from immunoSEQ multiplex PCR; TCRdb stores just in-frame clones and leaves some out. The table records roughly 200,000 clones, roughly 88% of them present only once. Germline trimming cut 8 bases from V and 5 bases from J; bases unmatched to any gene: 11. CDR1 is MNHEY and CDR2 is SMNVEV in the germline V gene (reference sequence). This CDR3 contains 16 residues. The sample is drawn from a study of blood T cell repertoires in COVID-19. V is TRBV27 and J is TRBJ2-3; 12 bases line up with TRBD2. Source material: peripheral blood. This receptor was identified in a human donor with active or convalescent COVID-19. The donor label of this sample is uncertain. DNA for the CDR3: TGTGCCAGCGGGAATCTAGCGGGAGGGCGGAGAGATACGCAGTATTTT. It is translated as CASGNLAGGRRDTQYF.